This is a list of T cell receptor beta chains from one sample in a study of cytomegalovirus exposure and HLA in healthy donors. Only in-frame clones appear in the TCRdb table, and some are missing; sequencing was by immunoSEQ multiplex PCR. The repertoire shows some 120,000 clones; the top ten hold 3.7%. The sequencing sample was made of PBMCs. These receptors originate from a man younger than 45 in good health and CMV-seronegative. Both conserved end residues are part of each CDR3.

v_call,j_call,cdr3_aa
TRBV10-2,TRBJ1-6,CASSRTGWGTPLHF
TRBV5-1,TRBJ2-7,CASSLEAGYYEQYF
TRBV5-6,TRBJ1-5,CASSFRGAYEDQPQHF
TRBV5-1,TRBJ2-4,CASSIAGGKNIQYF
TRBV18,TRBJ2-7,CASSLGTGSSYEQYF
TRBV5-4,TRBJ2-7,CASSLQGQGQYF
TRBV19,TRBJ2-4,CASSINGGNIQYF
TRBV5-1,TRBJ2-5,CASSHLFSGGASETQYF
TRBV25-1,TRBJ1-4,CASSDLGTGDEKLFF
TRBV6-4,TRBJ2-1,CASSATGGASNEQFF
TRBV4-2,TRBJ2-7,CASSRGTGVYLLAYEQYF
TRBV6-1,TRBJ1-2,CASSTLRAEYGYTF
TRBV9,TRBJ1-5,CASSRGGEGHQPQHF
TRBV5-4,TRBJ2-4,CASSSWSMGGKNIQYF
TRBV16,TRBJ2-6,CASSRMTGGAGANVLTF
TRBV2,TRBJ2-3,CASSGVDGRGYRTDTQYF
TRBV6-6,TRBJ2-7,CASRETGSPYEQYF
TRBV9,TRBJ1-2,CASTAGIITINGYTF
TRBV4-3,TRBJ2-7,CASSQEADSYSYEQYF
TRBV5-1,TRBJ2-7,CASSLGPGQAYGQYF
TRBV6-5,TRBJ2-7,CASSYSTPTPYEQYF
TRBV5-1,TRBJ1-6,CASSLAGGGSPLHF
TRBV27,TRBJ1-5,CASSPGGGWRSNQPQHF
TRBV7-9,.,CASSLGDRVHEQYF
TRBV5-5,TRBJ2-3,CASSLFRRGAVDTQYF
TRBV28,TRBJ2-1,CASSPGQGPNEQFF
TRBV5-1,TRBJ1-1,CASSLPGTGFTEAFF
TRBV6-1,TRBJ2-2,CASNKGLAGELFF
TRBV7-9,TRBJ2-3,CASSSPPRGGTDTQYF
TRBV2,TRBJ2-5,CASSEGGVAGGQETQYF
TRBV5-4,TRBJ1-1,CASSRGTGVYDTEAFF